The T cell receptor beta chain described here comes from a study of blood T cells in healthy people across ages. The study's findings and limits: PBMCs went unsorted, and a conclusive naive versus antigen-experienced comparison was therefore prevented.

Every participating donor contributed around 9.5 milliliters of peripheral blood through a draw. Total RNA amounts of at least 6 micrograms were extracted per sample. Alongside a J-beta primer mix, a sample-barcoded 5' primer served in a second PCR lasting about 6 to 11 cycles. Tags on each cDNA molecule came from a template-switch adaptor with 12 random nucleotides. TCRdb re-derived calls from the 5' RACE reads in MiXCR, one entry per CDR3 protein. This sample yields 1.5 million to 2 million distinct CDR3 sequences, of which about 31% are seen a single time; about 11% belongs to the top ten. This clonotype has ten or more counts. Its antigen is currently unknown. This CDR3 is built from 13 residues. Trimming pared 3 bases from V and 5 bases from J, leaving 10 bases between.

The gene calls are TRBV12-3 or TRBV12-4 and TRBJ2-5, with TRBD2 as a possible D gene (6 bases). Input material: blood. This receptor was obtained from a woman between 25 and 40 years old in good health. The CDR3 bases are TGTGCCAGCAGTTTCGCGGGGCGGGAGACCCAGTACTTC. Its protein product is CASSFAGRETQYF.